The clone carrying this T cell receptor (beta chain) came up a few times. The V and J ends lost 5 bases and 4 bases respectively, with 9 bases between them. This CDR3 spans 14 amino acids. The entry originates in a study of tumor-infiltrating lymphocytes in oesophageal squamous cell carcinoma. Each CDR3 protein is one row after TCRdb ran MiXCR on the PCR reads. This table holds about 12,000 distinct CDR3 sequences, 50% to 65% found once. This TCR was recovered from a female donor with esophageal squamous cell carcinoma. Input material: esophageal tumor tissue. This chain links TRBV12-3 or TRBV12-4 with TRBJ2-6; the D call may be TRBD1 or TRBD2 (5 bases each). The CDR3 sequence: CASSGGPGANVLTF. The CDR3 bases are TGTGCCAGCAGTGGGGGACCCGGGGCCAACGTCCTGACTTTC.